This T cell receptor (beta chain) was captured in a study of early stage breast cancer tumors. The wider study: Invasive lobular carcinomas made up about 35% of the 12 ER+/PR+/HER2- tumors. Around 10-fold was the mean read coverage per sample.

This table comes from immunoSEQ multiplex PCR, and its TCRdb copy is limited to in-frame clones, with some not included. There are roughly 25,000 clones in the sample; 60% to 70% occur only once, and 9.5% to 10% lies in the top ten. In regard to this clone: Its antigen is not known.

Study-wide results and limits: Compared with adjacent normal breast, tumors showed about 2.4-fold denser, more clonal T cells. In about 85% of the 16 patients, blood comparison separated tumor from normal breast.

Germline V gene data show CDR1 as MDHEN and CDR2 as SYDVKM. Germline trimming cut 9 bases from V and 7 bases from J; bases unmatched to any gene: 17. This CDR3 is 16 amino acids long. The chain carries TRBV28 and TRBJ2-1; 8 positions match TRBD2. What was sequenced was breast tumor tissue. The TCR originated in a person aged 60 to 70 with breast cancer. In nucleotides, the CDR3 is TGTGCCAGTGGGGGGGGTTTCGCGGGAGGTGTTAATGAGCAGTTCTTC. Residues: CASGGGFAGGVNEQFF.